This entry lists 7 T cell receptor beta chains sequenced from one sample in a study of blood T cell repertoires in COVID-19. Only in-frame clones appear in the TCRdb table, and some are missing; sequencing was by immunoSEQ multiplex PCR. Among approximately 200,000 clones, roughly 80% were seen once, and the ten largest hold approximately 2%. Sequencing was carried out using PBMCs or T cells enriched from blood (not recorded which). All receptors come from a man aged 55 to 70 who had recovered from COVID-19.

CDR3 loop: CSVGAGGNEKLFF. The CDR3 DNA follows: TGCAGCGTGGGAGCAGGGGGGAATGAAAAACTGTTTTTT. The chain has TRBV29-1 and TRBJ1-4; TRBD1 matches at 7 bases. V gave up 6 bases and J gave up 5 bases; unmatched junction bases: 6. The length of the CDR3 is 13 residues. Germline values: CDR1 SQVTM, CDR2 ANQGSEA.

This clone turned up a few times. This chain uses TRBV3-1 (or the pseudogene TRBV3-2) with TRBJ1-4, with D uncertain. This CDR3 contains 17 residues. The germline CDR1 and CDR2 sequences are LGHDT and YNNKEL (reference sequence). The V and J ends lost 1 base and 0 bases respectively, with 12 bases between them. CDR3 loop: CASSQGPNGATNEKLFF. In nucleotides, the CDR3 is TGTGCCAGCAGCCAAGGACCCAACGGGGCAACTAATGAAAAACTGTTTTTT.

This clone was recorded a few times. The V call is TRBV5-4, the J call TRBJ2-3; tentative D call: TRBD1 (5 bases). CDR3 length equals 14 residues. Germline CDR1 SGHNT, CDR2 YYREEE (reference sequence). V was clipped by 1 base and J by 6 bases, with 12 bases between them. In nucleotides, the CDR3 is TGTGCCAGCAGCTTGACAGGAAATCTGGATACGCAGTATTTT. As protein: CASSLTGNLDTQYF.

This chain links TRBV18 with TRBJ1-2; D call uncertain. The germline CDR1 and CDR2 sequences are KGHSH and LQKENI. CDR3 length: 15 residues. Between the trimmed V and J ends, which lost 4 bases and 4 bases, there was a span of 16 bases. CDR3: CASSLPPGLRYGYTF. CDR3 in DNA: TGTGCCAGCTCACTTCCACCGGGGTTACGCTATGGCTACACCTTC.

The chain combines TRBV7-8 with TRBJ2-3; 7 nucleotides agree with TRBD2. The CDR3 length is 19 residues. The junction had 18 bases not matched to a gene; V was cut back by 5 bases and J by 1 base. CDR1 and CDR2 (germline): SGHVS, FQNEAQ. CDR3 sequence (DNA): TGTGCCAGCAGCCACAGACTGGGAGGGGTGGGCGCCGGCACAGATACGCAGTATTTT. Translation gives CASSHRLGGVGAGTDTQYF.

This chain joins TRBV5-1 and TRBJ1-2, with TRBD1 matching over 7 bases. CDR1 is SGHRS, CDR2 YFSETQ, per germline. The CDR3 loop spans 13 amino acids. J was trimmed by 2 bases and V by 6 bases; bases with no gene match: 4. The CDR3 region has the DNA TGCGCCAGCACTGAACAGGGGAACTATGGCTACACCTTC. Its translation is CASTEQGNYGYTF.

This clone was detected only once. The J gene is TRBJ1-1, the V gene TRBV6-5; TRBD1 matches 7 bases. Germline-derived CDR1 and CDR2 are MNHEY and SVGAGI. The CDR3 length is 15 residues. Germline trimming cut 2 bases from V and 4 bases from J; bases unmatched to any gene: 7. This CDR3 is CASSYATGQGTEAFF. DNA for the CDR3: TGTGCCAGCAGTTACGCGACAGGGCAGGGCACTGAAGCTTTCTTT.